These T cell receptor beta chains were read from a single sample in a study of Graves' ophthalmopathy and Graves' hyperthyroidism. TCRdb reanalysed the multiplex PCR reads using MiXCR and keeps one entry per CDR3 protein. The table records 560,000 or so distinct CDR3 sequences, about two fifths of them present only once. Sequencing was performed on peripheral blood or thyroid tissue (not recorded which). All receptors come from an adult man with Graves' hyperthyroidism. Both conserved end residues are part of each CDR3. A D gene is named only where the DNA matches it firmly. Not every row has a clone size; where given, it reads once, few, many or a size class.

v_call	clone_size	j_call	d_call	cdr3_aa	cdr3_nt
TRBV2	-	TRBJ1-5	-	CASHYGNQPQHF	TGTGCCAGCCACTACGGCAATCAGCCCCAGCATTTT
TRBV6-5	once	TRBJ2-7	-	CASSYSSSGGVGEQHF	TGTGCCAGCAGTTACTCGAGTTCCGGTGGAGTCGGGGAGCAGCACTTC
TRBV2	many	TRBJ1-1	-	CASILGNTEAFF	TGTGCCAGCATTCTGGGCAACACTGAAGCTTTCTTT
TRBV7-9	-	TRBJ2-3	-	CASSPGLSSTDTQYF	TGTGCCAGCAGCCCCGGGTTGTCTAGCACAGATACGCAGTATTTT
TRBV2	many	TRBJ2-5	-	CASKRDSGQETQYF	TGTGCCAGCAAGCGAGACTCCGGGCAAGAGACCCAGTACTTC
TRBV7-8	many	TRBJ1-1	-	CASSFSTGLNTEAFF	TGTGCCAGCAGCTTTAGTACCGGATTGAACACTGAAGCTTTCTTT
TRBV18	-	TRBJ2-6	TRBD1	CASSPTGQGYSGANVLTF	TGTGCCAGCTCACCAACGGGACAGGGCTACTCTGGGGCCAACGTCCTGACTTTC
TRBV7-2	once	TRBJ2-1	TRBD2	CASSLVAASGRNEQFF	TGTGCCAGCAGCTTAGTTGCGGCTAGCGGGAGGAATGAGCAGTTCTTC
TRBV25-1	few	TRBJ2-5	TRBD1	CASSLFPGQQETQYF	TGTGCCAGCAGTTTGTTTCCGGGACAGCAAGAGACCCAGTACTTC
TRBV24-1	few	TRBJ2-7	-	CATSDSSSYEQYF	TGTGCCACCAGTGATTCATCATCCTACGAGCAGTACTTC
TRBV15	few	TRBJ1-4	-	CATSPRQLTNEKLFF	TGTGCCACCAGCCCGCGACAGTTAACTAATGAAAAACTGTTTTTT
TRBV18	many	TRBJ1-5	-	CASSPGRGRNQPQHF	TGTGCCAGCTCACCAGGGCGGGGACGCAATCAGCCCCAGCATTTT
TRBV29-1	-	TRBJ2-2	-	CSGISNTGELFF	TGCAGCGGGATCTCGAACACCGGGGAGCTGTTTTTT
TRBV20-1	-	TRBJ1-5	-	CSARRPRAREHQPQHF	TGCAGTGCTAGACGTCCCAGGGCGAGGGAGCATCAGCCCCAGCATTTT
TRBV29-1	-	TRBJ2-7	-	CSVEDGKPGREQYF	TGCAGCGTAGAGGACGGAAAACCTGGGAGGGAGCAGTACTTC
TRBV12-3/TRBV12-4	once	TRBJ1-1	-	CASSASYGARSAEAFF	TGTGCCAGCAGCGCCTCCTACGGGGCTCGGAGCGCTGAAGCTTTCTTT
TRBV12-3/TRBV12-4	many	TRBJ1-6	TRBD1	CASSFGDRENSPLHF	TGTGCCAGCAGTTTCGGGGACAGGGAAAATTCACCCCTCCACTTT
TRBV6-5	many	TRBJ1-2	-	CASSYSQASTRNYGYTF	TGTGCCAGCAGTTACTCGCAAGCCTCCACAAGGAACTATGGCTACACCTTC
TRBV7-3	many	TRBJ1-1	TRBD1	CASSSGQGATEAFF	TGTGCCAGCAGCTCCGGACAGGGGGCAACTGAAGCTTTCTTT
TRBV7-9	-	TRBJ2-5	-	CASSSPLLGQQETQYF	TGTGCCAGCAGCTCGCCCCTATTAGGACAGCAAGAGACCCAGTACTTC
TRBV10-1	few	TRBJ1-4	TRBD1	CARQDRGRGVTNEKLFF	TGCGCCAGACAAGACAGGGGGCGGGGAGTAACTAATGAAAAACTGTTTTTT
TRBV20-1	-	TRBJ2-2	TRBD1	CSARVDRQQGDLGELFF	TGCAGTGCTAGGGTCGACAGGCAACAGGGGGACCTCGGGGAGCTGTTTTTT
TRBV19	-	TRBJ1-2	-	CASSFRPADLNYGYTF	TGTGCCAGTAGTTTCCGACCGGCGGACTTAAACTATGGCTACACCTTC
TRBV19	many	TRBJ1-2	-	CASSIHRGSGYTF	TGTGCCAGTAGTATCCATAGGGGCAGCGGCTACACCTTC
TRBV28	-	TRBJ2-7	-	CASSSGFGSYEQYF	TGTGCCAGCAGTTCTGGGTTCGGGTCCTACGAGCAGTACTTC
TRBV27	-	TRBJ2-7	TRBD1	CASSLWDRPYEQYF	TGTGCCAGCAGTTTATGGGACAGGCCCTACGAGCAGTACTTC
TRBV7-3	-	TRBJ1-1	-	CASRRNRNTEAFF	TGTGCCAGCCGACGAAACAGGAACACTGAAGCTTTCTTT
TRBV10-1	many	TRBJ1-3	-	CASSETRGSGNTIYF	TGCGCCAGCAGTGAGACCCGAGGCTCTGGAAACACCATATATTTT
TRBV5-1	-	TRBJ2-2	-	CASSLSGQNTGELFF	TGCGCCAGCAGCTTGTCGGGGCAAAATACCGGGGAGCTGTTTTTT
TRBV7-2	many	TRBJ1-1	-	CASSLEDNWTEAFF	TGTGCCAGCAGCTTAGAGGACAATTGGACTGAAGCTTTCTTT
TRBV29-1	once	TRBJ2-4	-	CSVDSSKNIQYF	TGCAGCGTTGACTCGTCTAAAAACATTCAGTACTTC
TRBV5-5	many	TRBJ1-6	TRBD1	CASSAGQGNGSPLHF	TGTGCCAGCAGCGCCGGACAGGGAAACGGTTCACCCCTCCACTTT
TRBV7-6	many	TRBJ2-5	-	CASSSTAGVETQYF	TGTGCCAGCAGCTCGACCGCAGGGGTAGAGACCCAGTACTTC
TRBV12-5	once	TRBJ1-2	TRBD1	CASSLHRGPYGYTF	TGTGCCAGCAGTTTACACAGGGGACCCTATGGCTACACCTTC
TRBV7-4	-	TRBJ1-4	-	CASSFEGGRANEKLFF	TGTGCCAGCAGCTTTGAGGGAGGGAGAGCTAATGAAAAACTGTTTTTT
TRBV20-1	few	TRBJ1-1	TRBD1	CSAFQGAAFF	TGCAGTGCTTTTCAGGGGGCGGCTTTCTTT
TRBV20-1	-	TRBJ1-3	-	CSANYYGYTIYF	TGCAGTGCTAACTACTATGGCTACACCATATATTTT
TRBV20-1	many	TRBJ2-7	-	CSATSYYEQYF	TGCAGTGCTACTTCTTATTACGAGCAGTACTTC
TRBV25-1	-	TRBJ1-1	TRBD1	CASSESGGPLNTEAFF	TGTGCCAGCAGCGAGTCAGGGGGGCCCCTGAACACTGAAGCTTTCTTT
TRBV10-3	-	TRBJ2-7	-	CTSSPAGTYEQYF	TGTACCAGCAGTCCCGCCGGGACCTACGAGCAGTACTTC
TRBV7-8	many	TRBJ1-5	TRBD1	CASSPTGGSNQPQHF	TGTGCCAGCAGCCCGACAGGGGGAAGCAATCAGCCCCAGCATTTT